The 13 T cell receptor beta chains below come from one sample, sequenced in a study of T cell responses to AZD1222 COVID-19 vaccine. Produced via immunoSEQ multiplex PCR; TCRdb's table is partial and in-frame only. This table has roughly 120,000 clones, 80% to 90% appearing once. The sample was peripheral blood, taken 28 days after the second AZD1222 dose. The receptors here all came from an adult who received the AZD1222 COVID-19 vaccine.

The CDR3 DNA reads TGTGCCACCAGCGCAGGCGGATCTAACTATGGCTACACCTTC. It codes for CATSAGGSNYGYTF. This chain connects TRBV15 to TRBJ1-2; D gene uncertain. CDR3 length: 14 residues. CDR1 LNHNV and CDR2 YYDKDF come from the germline V gene (reference sequence). Trimming took 5 bases from V and 0 from J, leaving 10 bases between them.

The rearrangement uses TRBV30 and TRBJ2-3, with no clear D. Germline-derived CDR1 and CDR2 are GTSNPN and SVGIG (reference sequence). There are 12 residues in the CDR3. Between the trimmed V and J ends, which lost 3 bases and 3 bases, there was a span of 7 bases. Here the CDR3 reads CAWRGLTDTQYF. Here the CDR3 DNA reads TGTGCCTGGAGGGGATTGACAGATACGCAGTATTTT.

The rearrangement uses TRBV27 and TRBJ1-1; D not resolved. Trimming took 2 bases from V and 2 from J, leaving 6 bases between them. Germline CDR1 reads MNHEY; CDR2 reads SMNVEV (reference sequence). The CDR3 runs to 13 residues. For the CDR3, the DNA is TGTGCCAGCAGTTTAGTAGGAAACACTGAAGCTTTCTTT. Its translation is CASSLVGNTEAFF.

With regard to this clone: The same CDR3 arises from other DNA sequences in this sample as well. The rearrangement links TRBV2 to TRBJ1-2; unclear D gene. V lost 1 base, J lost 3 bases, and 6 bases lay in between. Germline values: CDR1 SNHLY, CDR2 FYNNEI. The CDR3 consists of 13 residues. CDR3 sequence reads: CASSEGVDYGYTF. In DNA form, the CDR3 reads TGTGCCAGCAGTGAAGGCGTGGACTATGGCTACACCTTC.

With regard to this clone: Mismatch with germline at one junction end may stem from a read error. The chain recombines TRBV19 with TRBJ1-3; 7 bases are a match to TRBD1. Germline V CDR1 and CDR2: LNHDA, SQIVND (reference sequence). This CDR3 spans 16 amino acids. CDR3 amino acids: CASSLETGSDGNTIYF. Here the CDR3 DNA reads TGTGCCAGTAGTCTAGAGACAGGGTCTGATGGAAACACCATATATTTT.

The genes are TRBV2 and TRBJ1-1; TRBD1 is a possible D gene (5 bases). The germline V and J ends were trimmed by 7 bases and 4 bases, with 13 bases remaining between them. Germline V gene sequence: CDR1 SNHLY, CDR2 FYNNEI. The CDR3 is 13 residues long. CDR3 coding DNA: TGTGCCAGCATGGGGGGGGTCCGCACTGAAGCTTTCTTT. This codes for CASMGGVRTEAFF.

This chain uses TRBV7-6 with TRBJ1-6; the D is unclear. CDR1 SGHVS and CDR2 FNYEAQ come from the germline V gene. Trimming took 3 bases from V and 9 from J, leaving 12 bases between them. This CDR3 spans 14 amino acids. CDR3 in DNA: TGTGCCAGCAGCTTCCGGCAGGCTGCTTCACCCCTCCACTTT. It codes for CASSFRQAASPLHF.

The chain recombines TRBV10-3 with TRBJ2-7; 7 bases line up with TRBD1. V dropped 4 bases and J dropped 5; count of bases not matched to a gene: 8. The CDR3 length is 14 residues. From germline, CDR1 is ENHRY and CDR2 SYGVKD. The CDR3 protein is CAISGGRTGHEQYF. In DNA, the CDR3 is TGTGCCATCAGTGGGGGCAGGACAGGTCACGAGCAGTACTTC.

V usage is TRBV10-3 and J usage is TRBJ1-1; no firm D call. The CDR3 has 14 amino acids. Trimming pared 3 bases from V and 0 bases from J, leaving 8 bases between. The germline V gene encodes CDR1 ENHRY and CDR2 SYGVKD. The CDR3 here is CAISDGGLNTEAFF. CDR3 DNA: TGTGCCATCAGTGATGGTGGGTTGAACACTGAAGCTTTCTTT.

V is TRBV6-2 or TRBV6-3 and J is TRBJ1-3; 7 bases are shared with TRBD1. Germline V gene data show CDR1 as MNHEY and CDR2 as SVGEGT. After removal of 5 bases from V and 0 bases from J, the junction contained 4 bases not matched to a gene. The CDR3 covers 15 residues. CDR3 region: CASSRDSSSGNTIYF. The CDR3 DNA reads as TGTGCCAGCAGTAGGGACAGCTCCTCTGGAAACACCATATATTTT.

This chain's CDR3 is CASSEGVRLAKNIQYF. The DNA for the CDR3 is TGCGCCAGCAGTGAGGGAGTTAGACTAGCCAAAAACATTCAGTACTTC. J is TRBJ2-4 and V is TRBV10-2; D not resolved. The V end was cut by 2 bases, the J end by 0 bases, with 11 bases between. The CDR3 spans 16 residues. CDR1 and CDR2 (germline): WSHSY, SAAADI.

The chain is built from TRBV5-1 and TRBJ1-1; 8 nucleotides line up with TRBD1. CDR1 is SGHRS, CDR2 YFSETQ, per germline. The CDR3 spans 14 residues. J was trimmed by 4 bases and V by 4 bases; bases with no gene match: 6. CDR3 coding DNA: TGCGCCAGCAGCGATTATACAGGGGGCACTGAAGCTTTCTTT. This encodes CASSDYTGGTEAFF.

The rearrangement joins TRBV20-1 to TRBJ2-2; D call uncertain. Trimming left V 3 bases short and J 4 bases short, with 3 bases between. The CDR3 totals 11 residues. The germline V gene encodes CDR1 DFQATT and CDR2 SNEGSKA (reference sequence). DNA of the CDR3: TGCAGTGCTAGTAGCACCGGGGAGCTGTTTTTT. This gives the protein CSASSTGELFF.